This T cell receptor (beta chain) was found in a study of regulatory T cells in long-lasting Graves disease. Study-wide results and limits: Favored gene segments in persistent disease were TRBV28, TRBJ1-2 and TRBJ2-5.

HTBI primers from iRepertoire and Arm-PCR of CDR3 regions yielded the TCR beta libraries. TCRdb itself ran the multiplex PCR reads through MiXCR, one entry per CDR3 protein. Altogether 400,000 to 650,000 distinct CDR3 sequences are present, 16% being singletons, with the ten largest covering 25%. This clonotype occurred many times. Its specificity is not known. Time point noted: newly diagnosed GD, antithyroid drugs for less than 3 months. RNA from PBMCs was the source of the TCR library. This CDR3 has 13 amino acids. V lost 10 bases and J lost 2, with 12 bases in between. CDR1 is ENHRY, CDR2 SYGVKD, per germline. The sample was also linked to a second study, of T cells in Graves' hyperthyroidism and ophthalmopathy. That work contributes: Blood also contained most expanded thyroid clonotypes above 0.001.

The starting material was peripheral blood mononuclear cells (PBMCs), obtained at new diagnosis, from a patient treated with antithyroid drugs. The chain combines TRBV10-3 with TRBJ1-5; no firm D call. The receptor's source is a woman aged 40-65 years with Graves disease. CDR3 in amino acids: CATADRGNQPQHF. The CDR3 nucleotides are TGTGCCACTGCTGATCGGGGCAATCAGCCCCAGCATTTT.